The following is a T cell receptor beta chain sequence with its context. Sequencing was performed with immunoSEQ multiplex PCR; in TCRdb, only in-frame clones are kept and a portion is missing. The sample holds some 60,000 clones, roughly 90% seen once. The sample originates from a study of blood T cell repertoires in COVID-19. The overall study: COVID-19 samples collected from the United States, Italy and Spain covered acute and convalescent phases.

Looked up from germline, CDR1 is MNHEY and CDR2 is SVGEGT. The CDR3 is 14 residues long. With 5 bases removed from V and 10 bases from J, the gap between germline ends came to 18 bases. The J gene is TRBJ2-1, the V gene TRBV6-2 or TRBV6-3; tentative D call: TRBD1 (6 bases). This clonotype was sampled from a human donor in a cohort sampled during active COVID-19. The sequencing sample was made of peripheral blood. CDR3 nucleotides: TGTGCCAGCAGTCCCCGGACAGCTATAAACGAGCAGTTCTTC. This codes for CASSPRTAINEQFF.